This TCR beta chain was found in a study of T cells in women clearing cervical HPV infection. Data came from immunoSEQ multiplex PCR; TCRdb stores just in-frame clones and leaves some out. Here the sample table reports over 30,000 clones. V lost 3 bases and J lost 2, with 13 bases in between. The CDR3 runs 15 residues. Germline CDR1 reads LNHDA; CDR2 reads SQIVND (reference sequence). Turning to this clone: The CDR3 end is not reached by the read, which stops 3 residues before it; the germline J gene fills it in.

This rearrangement joins TRBV19 to TRBJ1-2; a possible D gene is TRBD1 (5 bases). The specimen was blood buffy coat. The clonotype was recovered from a woman aged 18 to 75 with a cervical HPV16 infection that either progressed to CIN3+ or cleared (not recorded which). The chain's CDR3 is CASSIIGGVNYGYTF. The part of the CDR3 DNA that was read is TGTGCCAGTAGTATTATTGGGGGGGTAAACTATGGC. The full variable domain, completed using reference TRBV19 and TRBJ1-2, is DGGITQSPKYLFRKEGQNVTLSCEQNLNHDAMYWYRQDPGQGLRLIYYSQIVNDFQKGDIAEGYSVSREKKESFPLTVTSAQKNPTAFYLCASSIIGGVNYGYTFGSGTRLTVV.